A single T cell receptor (beta chain) is shown here with its context. This sample is drawn from a study of shared clonotypes between healthy human individuals. The V gene's germline CDR1 is SGDLS and CDR2 YYNGEE. Trimming pared 3 bases from V and 0 bases from J, leaving 10 bases between. The CDR3 totals 15 residues. The method was immunoSEQ multiplex PCR; TCRdb's version includes in-frame clones alone and lacks a portion of them. The data hold roughly 2,300,000 clones, with under 95% observed a single time. This receptor was identified in a man aged 18 to 35 in good health. Some clones in this sample may be carry-over from other donors' samples. The rearrangement uses TRBV9 and TRBJ1-3; D unclear. Sample: naive CD4+ T cells from PBMCs. Subset described: CD45RA+ positively selected. CDR3 bases: TGTGCCAGCAGCGCGCGAACTGGCTCTGGAAACACCATATATTTT. This sequence encodes CASSARTGSGNTIYF. Supplemented by reference TRBV9 and TRBJ1-3, the full variable domain reads DSGVTQTPKHLITATGQRVTLRCSPRSGDLSVYWYQQSLDQGLQFLIQYYNGEERAKGNILERFSAQQFPDLHSELNLSSLELGDSALYFCASSARTGSGNTIYFGEGSWLTVV.